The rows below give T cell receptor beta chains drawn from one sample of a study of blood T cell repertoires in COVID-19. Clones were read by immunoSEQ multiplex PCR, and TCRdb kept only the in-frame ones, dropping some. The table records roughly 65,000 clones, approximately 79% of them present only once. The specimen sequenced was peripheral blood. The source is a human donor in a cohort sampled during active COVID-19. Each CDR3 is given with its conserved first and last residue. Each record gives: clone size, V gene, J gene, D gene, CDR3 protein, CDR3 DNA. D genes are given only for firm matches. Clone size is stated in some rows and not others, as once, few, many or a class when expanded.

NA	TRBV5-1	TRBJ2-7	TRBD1	CASSEQGIYEQYF	TGCGCCAGCAGCGAACAGGGGATTTACGAGCAGTACTTC
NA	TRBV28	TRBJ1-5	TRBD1	CASRSDRGNQPQHF	TGTGCCAGCAGATCTGACAGGGGCAATCAGCCCCAGCATTTT
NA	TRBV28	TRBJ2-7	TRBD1	CASSSPGQNVNEQYF	TGTGCCAGCAGTTCACCGGGACAGAATGTCAACGAGCAGTACTTC
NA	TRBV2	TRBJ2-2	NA	CASTRAGDTGELFF	TGTGCCAGCACCAGGGCAGGAGATACCGGGGAGCTGTTTTTT
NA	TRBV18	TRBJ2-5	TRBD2	CASSPQRETETQYF	TGTGCCAGCTCCCCGCAGCGGGAAACAGAGACCCAGTACTTC
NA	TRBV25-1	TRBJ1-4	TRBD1	CASSEKGAGGEKLFF	TGTGCCAGCAGTGAAAAGGGGGCAGGTGGTGAAAAACTGTTTTTT
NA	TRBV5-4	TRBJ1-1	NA	CASSYRGTEAFF	TGTGCCAGCAGCTATCGAGGGACTGAAGCTTTCTTT
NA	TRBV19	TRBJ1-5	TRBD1	CASSKGQGGYSNQPQHF	TGTGCCAGTAGTAAGGGACAGGGGGGGTATAGCAATCAGCCCCAGCATTTT
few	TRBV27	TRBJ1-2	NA	CASSFREGHGYTF	TGTGCCAGCAGTTTTCGGGAGGGGCATGGCTACACCTTC
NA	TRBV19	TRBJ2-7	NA	CASSITWGGTVEQYF	TGTGCCAGTAGTATAACTTGGGGCGGGACAGTCGAGCAGTACTTC
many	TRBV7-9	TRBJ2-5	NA	CASSPPYRIGETQYF	TGTGCCAGCAGCCCGCCTTACAGGATAGGAGAGACCCAGTACTTC
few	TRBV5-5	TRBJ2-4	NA	CASSVNSSRYAKNIQYF	TGTGCCAGCAGCGTTAATTCGAGCCGGTACGCCAAAAACATTCAGTACTTC
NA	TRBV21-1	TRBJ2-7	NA	CASSMAGFYEQYF	TGTGCCAGCAGCATGGCAGGATTCTACGAGCAGTACTTC
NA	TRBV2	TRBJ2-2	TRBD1	CASKKGTDTGELFF	TGTGCCAGCAAAAAGGGGACAGACACCGGGGAGCTGTTTTTT
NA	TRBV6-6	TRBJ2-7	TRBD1	CASRPGTGDEQYF	TGTGCCAGCAGACCCGGGACAGGGGACGAGCAGTACTTC
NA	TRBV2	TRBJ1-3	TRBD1	CASDEDRGPGNTIYF	TGTGCCTCTGACGAGGACAGGGGACCTGGAAACACCATATATTTT
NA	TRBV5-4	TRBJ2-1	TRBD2	CASSSSGNSYNEQFF	TGTGCCAGCAGCTCGAGCGGGAACTCCTACAATGAGCAGTTCTTC
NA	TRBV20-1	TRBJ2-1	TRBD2	CSASLGTTNEQFF	TGCAGTGCTAGTCTCGGGACTACCAATGAGCAGTTCTTC
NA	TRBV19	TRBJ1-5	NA	CASSTGSNQPQHF	TGTGCCAGTAGTACGGGTAGCAATCAGCCCCAGCATTTT
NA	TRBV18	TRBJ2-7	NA	CASSPQSVGAYEQYF	TGTGCCAGCTCACCACAGTCAGTAGGGGCCTACGAGCAGTACTTC
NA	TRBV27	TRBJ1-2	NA	CASRRDGYTF	TGTGCCAGCCGCAGGGATGGCTACACCTTC
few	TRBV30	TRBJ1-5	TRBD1	CAWKDRGRGQPQHF	TGTGCCTGGAAGGACAGGGGGCGTGGACAGCCCCAGCATTTT
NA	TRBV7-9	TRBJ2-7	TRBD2	CASSSRRTSGTYEQYF	TGTGCCAGCAGCTCTAGGAGGACTAGCGGGACCTACGAGCAGTACTTC
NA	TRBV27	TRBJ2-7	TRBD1	CASSLTGQNSYEQYF	TGTGCCAGCAGTTTGACAGGGCAAAACTCCTACGAGCAGTACTTC
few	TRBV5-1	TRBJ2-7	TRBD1	CASATGGASYEQYF	TGCGCCAGCGCTACAGGGGGCGCCTCCTACGAGCAGTACTTC
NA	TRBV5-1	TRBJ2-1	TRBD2	CASSLTLASGNEQFF	TGCGCCAGCAGCTTGACTTTGGCTAGCGGTAATGAGCAGTTCTTC
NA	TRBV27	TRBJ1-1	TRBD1	CASSLAGQGNTEAFF	TGTGCCAGCAGTTTAGCGGGACAGGGGAACACTGAAGCTTTCTTT
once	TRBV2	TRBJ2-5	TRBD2	CASSELSGGGETQYF	TGTGCCAGCAGTGAATTAAGCGGGGGCGGGGAGACCCAGTACTTC
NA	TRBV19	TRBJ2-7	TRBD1	CASSLSRDSSHEQYF	TGTGCCAGTAGTCTCTCCCGGGACAGCTCGCACGAGCAGTACTTC
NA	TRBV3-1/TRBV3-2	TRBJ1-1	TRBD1	CASSQDLGQGTEAFF	TGTGCCAGCAGCCAAGATCTAGGACAGGGCACTGAAGCTTTCTTT
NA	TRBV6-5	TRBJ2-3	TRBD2	CASSYSGGIVADTQYF	TGTGCCAGCAGTTACTCCGGGGGGATCGTGGCAGATACGCAGTATTTT
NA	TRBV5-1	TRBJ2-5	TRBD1	CASSSDRGGETQYF	TGCGCCAGCAGTTCGGACAGGGGGGGCGAGACCCAGTACTTC
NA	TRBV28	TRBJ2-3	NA	CASSPLVGGRTDTQYF	TGTGCCAGCAGCCCCCTAGTGGGGGGGCGGACAGATACGCAGTATTTT
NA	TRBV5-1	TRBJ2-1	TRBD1	CASSQGQGRNEQFF	TGCGCCAGCAGCCAAGGACAGGGACGCAATGAGCAGTTCTTC
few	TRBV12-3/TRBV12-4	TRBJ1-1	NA	CASSLQGGAEAFF	TGTGCCAGCAGTCTACAGGGAGGGGCTGAAGCTTTCTTT
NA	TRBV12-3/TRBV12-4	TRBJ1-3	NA	CASSFVSGNTIYF	TGTGCCAGCAGTTTTGTATCTGGAAACACCATATATTTT
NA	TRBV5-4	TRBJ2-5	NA	CASSRRAGETQYF	TGTGCCAGCAGCCGGCGGGCGGGAGAGACCCAGTACTTC
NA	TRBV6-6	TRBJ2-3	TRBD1	CASSYGRTGSTDTQYF	TGTGCCAGCAGTTACGGACGGACAGGGAGCACAGATACGCAGTATTTT
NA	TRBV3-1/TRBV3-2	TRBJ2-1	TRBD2	CASSQDPSGGFNEQFF	TGTGCCAGCAGCCAAGATCCGAGCGGGGGGTTTAATGAGCAGTTCTTC
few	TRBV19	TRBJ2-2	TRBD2	CASSGLAERVSNTGELFF	TGTGCCAGTAGTGGACTAGCGGAGAGGGTATCGAACACCGGGGAGCTGTTTTTT
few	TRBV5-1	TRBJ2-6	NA	CASSSGSGANVLTF	TGCGCCAGCAGCTCGGGGTCTGGGGCCAACGTCCTGACTTTC
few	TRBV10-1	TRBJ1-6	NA	CASKAGQNSPLHF	TGCGCCAGCAAGGCAGGGCAAAATTCACCCCTCCACTTT
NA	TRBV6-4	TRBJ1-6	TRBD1	CASSPGTGGNSPLHF	TGTGCCAGCAGTCCCGGGACAGGGGGGAATTCACCCCTCCACTTT
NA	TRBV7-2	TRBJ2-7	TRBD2	CASSLSLAGGSYEQYF	TGTGCCAGCAGCTTAAGCCTAGCGGGAGGTTCCTACGAGCAGTACTTC
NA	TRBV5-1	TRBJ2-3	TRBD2	CASSYGLAGVDTQYF	TGCGCCAGCAGCTACGGACTAGCGGGAGTAGATACGCAGTATTTT
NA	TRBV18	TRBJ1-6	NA	CASSPMTQGDSPLHF	TGTGCCAGCTCACCAATGACACAGGGAGACTCACCCCTCCACTTT
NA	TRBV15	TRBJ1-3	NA	CATSRDTDSRRGNTIYF	TGTGCCACCAGCAGAGATACGGACAGTCGGAGGGGAAACACCATATATTTT
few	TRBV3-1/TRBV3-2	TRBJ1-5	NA	CASSQAGVSNQPQHF	TGTGCCAGCAGCCAAGCGGGGGTTAGCAATCAGCCCCAGCATTTT